This section outlines one T cell receptor (beta chain) sequence together with its context. Everyone who took part was roughly 18 to 95 years old, and they came from 24 US areas. Method: immunoSEQ multiplex PCR; TCRdb's copy keeps in-frame clones and lacks some. This sample yields approximately 270,000 clones, of which approximately 83% are seen a single time; 1.5% to 2% belongs to the top ten. The data stem from a study of blood T cell repertoires in COVID-19. Looking at the study overall: Sites in the United States, Italy and Spain provided acute and convalescent COVID-19 samples. Sources were T cells, B-cell-depleted T cells, or PBMCs; the material itself was cDNA or gDNA.

V lost 3 bases and J 1 base, leaving 18 bases between the germline ends. CDR1 MDHEN and CDR2 SYDVKM come from the germline V gene. The CDR3 covers 17 residues. The TCR sequence derives from a woman between 50 and 59 years old who had recovered from COVID-19. The chain couples TRBV28 to TRBJ2-5; D is perhaps TRBD2 (5 bases). The sample taken for sequencing was PBMCs or T cells enriched from blood (not recorded which). Here the CDR3 DNA reads TGTGCCAGCAGTTTCCGCCTTGGACTCAATGTCCAAGAGACCCAGTACTTC. The encoded protein is CASSFRLGLNVQETQYF.